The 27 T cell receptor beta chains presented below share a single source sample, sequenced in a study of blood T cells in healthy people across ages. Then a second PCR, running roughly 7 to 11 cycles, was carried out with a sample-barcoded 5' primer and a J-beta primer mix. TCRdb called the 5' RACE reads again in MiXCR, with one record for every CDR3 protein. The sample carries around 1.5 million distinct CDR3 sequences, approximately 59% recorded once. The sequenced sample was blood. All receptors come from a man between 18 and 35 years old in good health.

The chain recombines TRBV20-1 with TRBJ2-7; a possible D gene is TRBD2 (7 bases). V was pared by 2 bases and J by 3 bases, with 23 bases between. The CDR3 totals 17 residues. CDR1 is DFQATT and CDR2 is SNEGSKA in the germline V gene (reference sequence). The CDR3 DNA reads TGCAGTGCTAGACTTCCGGGGGGCAGGGACCTTTTCTACGAGCAGTACTTC. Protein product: CSARLPGGRDLFYEQYF.

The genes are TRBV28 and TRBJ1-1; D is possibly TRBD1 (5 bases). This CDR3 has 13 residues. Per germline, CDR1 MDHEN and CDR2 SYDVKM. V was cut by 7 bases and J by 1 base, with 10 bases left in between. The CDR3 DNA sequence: TGTGCCAGCAAAACGCAGGGGAACACTGAAGCTTTCTTT. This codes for CASKTQGNTEAFF.

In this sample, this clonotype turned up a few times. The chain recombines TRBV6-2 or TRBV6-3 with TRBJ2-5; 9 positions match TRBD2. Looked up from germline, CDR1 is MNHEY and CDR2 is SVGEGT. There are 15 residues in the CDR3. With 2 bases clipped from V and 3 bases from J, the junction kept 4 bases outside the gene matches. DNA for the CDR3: TGTGCCAGCAGTTACGAGCGGGAGGAAAAAGAGACCCAGTACTTC. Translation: CASSYEREEKETQYF.

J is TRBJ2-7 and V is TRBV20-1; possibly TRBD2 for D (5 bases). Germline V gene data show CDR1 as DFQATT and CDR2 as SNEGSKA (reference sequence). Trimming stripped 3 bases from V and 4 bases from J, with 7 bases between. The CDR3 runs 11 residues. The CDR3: CSASWRYEQYF. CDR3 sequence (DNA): TGCAGTGCTAGTTGGAGGTACGAGCAGTACTTC.

The CDR3 nucleotides are TGTGCCAGCACCCTCCCGTGGGCACGAGAGACCCAGTACTTC. Translated, it gives CASTLPWARETQYF. This sequence joins TRBV7-6 and TRBJ2-5; D unclear. V gave up 7 bases and J gave up 4 bases, with 16 bases separating them. CDR3 size: 14 residues. In germline, CDR1 is SGHVS, CDR2 FNYEAQ.

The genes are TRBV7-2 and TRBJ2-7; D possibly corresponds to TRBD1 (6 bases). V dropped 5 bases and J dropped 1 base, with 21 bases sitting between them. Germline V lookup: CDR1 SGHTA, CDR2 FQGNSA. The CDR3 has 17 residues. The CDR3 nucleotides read TGTGCCAGCAGCCTCTCGGACAGAACTCGGGGATCCTACGAGCAGTACTTC. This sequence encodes CASSLSDRTRGSYEQYF. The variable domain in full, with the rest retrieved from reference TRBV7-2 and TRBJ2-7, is GAGVSQSPSNKVTEKGKDVELRCDPISGHTALYWYRQSLGQGLEFLIYFQGNSAPDKSGLPSDRFSAERTGGSVSTLTIQRTQQEDSAVYLCASSLSDRTRGSYEQYFGPGTRLTVT.

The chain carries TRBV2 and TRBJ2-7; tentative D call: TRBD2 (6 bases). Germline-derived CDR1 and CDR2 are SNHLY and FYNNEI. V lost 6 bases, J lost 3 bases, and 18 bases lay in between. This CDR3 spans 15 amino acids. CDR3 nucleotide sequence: TGTGCCAGCAGGGTTACCGGGACTTCTAGCTACGAGCAGTACTTC. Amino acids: CASRVTGTSSYEQYF. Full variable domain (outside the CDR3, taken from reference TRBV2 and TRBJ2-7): EPEVTQTPSHQVTQMGQEVILRCVPISNHLYFYWYRQILGQKVEFLVSFYNNEISEKSEIFDDQFSVERPDGSNFTLKIRSTKLEDSAMYFCASRVTGTSSYEQYFGPGTRLTVT.

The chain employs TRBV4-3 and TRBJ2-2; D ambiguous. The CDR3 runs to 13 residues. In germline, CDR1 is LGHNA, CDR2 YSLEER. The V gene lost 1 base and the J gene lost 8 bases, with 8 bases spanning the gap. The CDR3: CASSQGPPGELFF. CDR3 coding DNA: TGCGCCAGCAGCCAAGGCCCACCTGGGGAGCTGTTTTTT.

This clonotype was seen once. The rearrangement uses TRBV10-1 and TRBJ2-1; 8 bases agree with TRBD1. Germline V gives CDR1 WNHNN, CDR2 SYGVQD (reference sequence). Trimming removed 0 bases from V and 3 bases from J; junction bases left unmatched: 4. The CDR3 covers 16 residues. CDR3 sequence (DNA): TGCGCCAGCAGTGAGTCCAGACAGGGGATCTACAATGAGCAGTTCTTC. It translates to CASSESRQGIYNEQFF.

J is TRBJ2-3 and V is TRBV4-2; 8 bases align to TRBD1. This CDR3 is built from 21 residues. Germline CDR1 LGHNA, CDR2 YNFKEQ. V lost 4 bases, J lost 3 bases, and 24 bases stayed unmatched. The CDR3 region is CASSRDFHVGATGVWTDTQYF. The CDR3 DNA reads TGTGCCAGCAGCCGAGATTTTCACGTCGGAGCGACAGGGGTATGGACAGATACGCAGTATTTT.

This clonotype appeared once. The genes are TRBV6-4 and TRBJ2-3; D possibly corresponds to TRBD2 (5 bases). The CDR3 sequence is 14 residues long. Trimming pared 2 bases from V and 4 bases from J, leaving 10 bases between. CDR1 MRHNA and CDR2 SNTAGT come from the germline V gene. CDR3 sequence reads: CASSDPLVADTQYF. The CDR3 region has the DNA TGTGCCAGCAGTGACCCACTAGTGGCAGATACGCAGTATTTT.

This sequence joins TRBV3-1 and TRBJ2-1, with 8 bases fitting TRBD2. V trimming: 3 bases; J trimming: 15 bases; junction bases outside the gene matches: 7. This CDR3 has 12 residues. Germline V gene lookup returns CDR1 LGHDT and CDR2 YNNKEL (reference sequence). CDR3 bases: TGTGCCAGCAGCCATTCCAGCGGGGGTTGGTTCTTC. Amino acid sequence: CASSHSSGGWFF.

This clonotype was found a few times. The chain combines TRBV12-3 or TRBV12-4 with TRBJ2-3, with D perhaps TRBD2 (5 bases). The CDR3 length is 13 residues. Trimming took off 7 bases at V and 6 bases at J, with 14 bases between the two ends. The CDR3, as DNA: TGTGCCAGCACCGGATGGACTGCGGATACGCAGTATTTT. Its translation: CASTGWTADTQYF.

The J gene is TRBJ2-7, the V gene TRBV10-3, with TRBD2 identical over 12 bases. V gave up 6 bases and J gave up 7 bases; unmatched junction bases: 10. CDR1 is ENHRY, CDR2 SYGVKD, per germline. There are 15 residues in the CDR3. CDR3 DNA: TGTGCCATCAGACAGACTAGCGGGAGAGTCTATGAGCAGTACTTC. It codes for CAIRQTSGRVYEQYF.

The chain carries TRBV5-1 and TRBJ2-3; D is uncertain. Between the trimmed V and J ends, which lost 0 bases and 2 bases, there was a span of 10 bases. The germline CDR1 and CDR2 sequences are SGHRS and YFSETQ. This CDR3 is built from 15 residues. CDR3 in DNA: TGCGCCAGCAGCTTGGTCGCCTTAGACACAGATACGCAGTATTTT. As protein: CASSLVALDTDTQYF.

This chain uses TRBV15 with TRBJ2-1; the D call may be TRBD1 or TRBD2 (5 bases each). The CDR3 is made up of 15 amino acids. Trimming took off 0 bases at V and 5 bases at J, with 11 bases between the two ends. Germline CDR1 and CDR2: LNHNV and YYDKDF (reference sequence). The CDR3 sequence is CATSRDPGAHNEQFF. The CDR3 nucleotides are TGTGCCACCAGCAGAGATCCCGGGGCCCACAATGAGCAGTTCTTC.

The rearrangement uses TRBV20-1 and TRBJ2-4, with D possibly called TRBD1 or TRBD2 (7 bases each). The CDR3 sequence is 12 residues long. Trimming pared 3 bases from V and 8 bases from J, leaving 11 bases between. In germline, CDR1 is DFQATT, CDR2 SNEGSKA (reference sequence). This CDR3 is CSARAGGDIQYF. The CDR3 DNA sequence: TGCAGTGCTAGGGCAGGGGGGGACATTCAGTACTTC.

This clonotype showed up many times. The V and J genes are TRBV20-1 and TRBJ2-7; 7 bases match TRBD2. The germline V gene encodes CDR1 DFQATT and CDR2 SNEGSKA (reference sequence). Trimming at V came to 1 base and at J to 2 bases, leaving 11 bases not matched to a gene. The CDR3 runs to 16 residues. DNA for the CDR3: TGCAGTGCTAGAGTACCGACCGGTGGGAGGGCCTACGAGCAGTACTTC. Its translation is CSARVPTGGRAYEQYF.

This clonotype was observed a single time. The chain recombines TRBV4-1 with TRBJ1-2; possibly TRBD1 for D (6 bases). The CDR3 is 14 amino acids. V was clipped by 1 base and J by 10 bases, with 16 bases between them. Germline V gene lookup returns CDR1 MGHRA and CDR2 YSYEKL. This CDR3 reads CASSQGTGPHLYTF. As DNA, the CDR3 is TGCGCCAGCAGCCAAGGAACAGGGCCCCACCTCTACACCTTC.

The CDR3 coding sequence is TGTGCCAGCAGCCACCCCCGGGACAGCCCTAACTATGGCTACACCTTC. Amino acid sequence: CASSHPRDSPNYGYTF. The chain joins TRBV4-2 to TRBJ1-2, with 7 positions matching TRBD1. Germline assignment: CDR1 LGHNA and CDR2 YNFKEQ. V lost 3 bases and J lost 0; bases outside the gene matches: 7. The CDR3 runs 16 residues.

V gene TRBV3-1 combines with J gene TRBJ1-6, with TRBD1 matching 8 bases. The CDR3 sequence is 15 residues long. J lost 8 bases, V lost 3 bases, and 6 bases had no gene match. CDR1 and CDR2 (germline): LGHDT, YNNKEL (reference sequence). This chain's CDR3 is CASSQVYRGYSPLHF. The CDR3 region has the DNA TGTGCCAGCAGCCAGGTTTACAGGGGGTATTCACCCCTCCACTTT.

The CDR3, as DNA: TGTGCCAGCAGCCAAGGGGGAATAAACAATGAGCAGTTCTTC. This codes for CASSQGGINNEQFF. The genes are TRBV4-2 and TRBJ2-1; no definite D call. This CDR3 is built from 14 residues. The germline V gene has CDR1 LGHNA and CDR2 YNFKEQ. The germline V and J ends were trimmed by 1 base and 5 bases, with 9 bases remaining between them.

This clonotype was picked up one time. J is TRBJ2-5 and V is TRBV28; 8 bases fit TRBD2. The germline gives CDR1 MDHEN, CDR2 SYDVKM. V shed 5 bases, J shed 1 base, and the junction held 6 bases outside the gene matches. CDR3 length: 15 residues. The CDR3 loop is CASSAQRGPQETQYF. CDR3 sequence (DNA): TGTGCCAGCAGTGCACAGCGGGGGCCCCAAGAGACCCAGTACTTC.

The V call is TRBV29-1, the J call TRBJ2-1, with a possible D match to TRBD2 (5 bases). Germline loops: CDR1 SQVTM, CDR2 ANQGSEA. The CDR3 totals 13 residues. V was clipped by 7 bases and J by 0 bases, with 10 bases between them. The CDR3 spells CSAAGSSYNEQFF. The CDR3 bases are TGCAGCGCCGCGGGTAGCTCCTACAATGAGCAGTTCTTC.

CDR3 in amino acids: CSARESVRYLRTEAFF. Written as DNA, the CDR3 is TGCAGTGCTAGAGAGTCCGTACGGTATCTAAGGACTGAAGCTTTCTTT. The gene calls are TRBV20-1 and TRBJ1-1; the D is unclear. CDR1 and CDR2 from the germline V gene are DFQATT and SNEGSKA (reference sequence). Trimming left V 0 bases short and J 5 bases short, with 19 bases between. This CDR3 is 16 amino acids long.

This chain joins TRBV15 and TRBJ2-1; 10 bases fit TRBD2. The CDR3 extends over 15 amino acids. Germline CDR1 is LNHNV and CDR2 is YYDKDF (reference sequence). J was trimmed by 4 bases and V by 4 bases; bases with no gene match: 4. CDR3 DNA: TGTGCCACCAGCAAGACTAGCGGGTTATACAATGAGCAGTTCTTC. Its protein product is CATSKTSGLYNEQFF.

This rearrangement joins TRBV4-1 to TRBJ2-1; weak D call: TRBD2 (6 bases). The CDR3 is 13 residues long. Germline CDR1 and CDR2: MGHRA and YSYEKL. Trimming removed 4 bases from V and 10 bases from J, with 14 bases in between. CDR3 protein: CASSPGTYYEQFF. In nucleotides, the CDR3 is TGCGCCAGCAGCCCCGGGACTTACTACGAGCAGTTCTTC.